This TCR beta chain was profiled in a study of post-analysis software for immune sequencing data. As for the study in general: Secondary progressive, relapsing-remitting and progressive-relapsing multiple sclerosis were among the included disease courses.

cDNA libraries of TCR beta carried unique molecular identifiers. T cells numbering roughly 0.9 to 10 million yielded cDNA molecules that totaled roughly 500,000. TCRdb ran MiXCR on the PCR reads and lists one entry per CDR3 protein. The sample yields over 300,000 distinct CDR3 sequences, less than 35% seen once. The study's findings and limits: Samples made in the same batch grouped tightly together by F measure. Several TRBV segments occurring more often in patients than controls included TRBV5-6, TRBV5-1 and TRBV20-1. For normalized Chao1 diversity, multiple sclerosis patients scored significantly lower than controls did.

Germline lookup yields CDR1 SGHDN and CDR2 FVKESK. This CDR3 spans 15 amino acids. V dropped 2 bases and J dropped 1 base, with 12 bases sitting between them. About this clonotype itself: Its cognate antigen is unknown.

The TCR sequence derives from a girl between 5 and 17 years old with multiple sclerosis. Sequencing was done on a sample of blood. This chain connects TRBV14 to TRBJ2-7, with D perhaps TRBD1 or TRBD2 (5 bases each). CDR3 sequence: CASSQLGVRSYEQYF. The CDR3, as DNA: TGTGCCAGCAGCCAATTGGGGGTTAGGTCCTACGAGCAGTACTTC.